The 10 T cell receptor beta chains listed next were all sequenced from one sample in a study of shared clonotypes between healthy human individuals. Positive CCR7 selection of CD45RO-negative cells yielded the naive CD8 cells, and terminally differentiated effector memory CD45RA+ cells were excluded. The method was immunoSEQ multiplex PCR; TCRdb's version includes in-frame clones alone and lacks a portion of them. The table lists almost 700,000 clones, under 95% of them singletons. Sequencing was performed on naive CD8+ T cells sorted from blood. The receptors were gathered from a man aged 25 to 45 in good health.

The rearrangement uses TRBV11-2 and TRBJ2-3, with a tentative D call TRBD2 (5 bases). The germline V gene has CDR1 SGHAT and CDR2 FQNNGV. This CDR3 comprises 14 residues. The germline V and J ends were trimmed by 5 bases and 4 bases, with 13 bases remaining between them. Written as DNA, the CDR3 is TGTGCCAGCAGCGACGCGACTAACTCAGATACGCAGTATTTT. Translation gives CASSDATNSDTQYF.

This clone occurred a few times. The rearrangement joins TRBV7-9 to TRBJ2-1; 8 nucleotides line up with TRBD1. The CDR3 has 15 residues. Trimming cost V 5 bases and J 6 bases; bases outside gene matches: 9. Looked up from germline, CDR1 is SEHNR and CDR2 is FQNEAQ (reference sequence). This chain's CDR3 is CASSPQDRAFNEQFF. The CDR3 DNA sequence: TGTGCCAGCAGCCCCCAGGACAGGGCGTTCAATGAGCAGTTCTTC. The whole variable domain, remainder taken from reference TRBV7-9 and TRBJ2-1, is DTGVSQNPRHKITKRGQNVTFRCDPISEHNRLYWYRQTLGQGPEFLTYFQNEAQLEKSRLLSDRFSAERPKGSFSTLEIQRTEQGDSAMYLCASSPQDRAFNEQFFGPGTRLTVL.

The gene calls are TRBV4-1 and TRBJ1-1; D not certain. V was pared by 1 base and J by 7 bases, with 10 bases between. Germline V gene sequence: CDR1 MGHRA, CDR2 YSYEKL. The CDR3 sequence is 13 residues long. The CDR3 here is CASSQGRNLEAFF. CDR3 nucleotides: TGCGCCAGCAGCCAAGGGCGGAACCTTGAAGCTTTCTTT.

The chain combines TRBV27 with TRBJ2-1, with TRBD1 matching 7 bases. In germline, CDR1 is MNHEY, CDR2 SMNVEV (reference sequence). V gave up 4 bases and J gave up 0 bases; unmatched junction bases: 9. The CDR3 sequence is 17 residues long. CDR3 nucleotide sequence: TGTGCCAGCAGTTCCCTCCTGACAGGGACCTCCTACAATGAGCAGTTCTTC. This sequence encodes CASSSLLTGTSYNEQFF.

V usage is TRBV19 and J usage is TRBJ1-1, with TRBD1 as a possible D gene (5 bases). Trimming shortened V by 7 bases and J by 3 bases, and 18 bases separated the two germline ends. The CDR3 is made up of 15 amino acids. CDR1 LNHDA and CDR2 SQIVND come from the germline V gene (reference sequence). The chain's CDR3 is CASTAVRGLDTEAFF. The DNA of the CDR3 is TGTGCCAGTACCGCAGTGAGGGGCTTGGACACTGAAGCTTTCTTT.

The chain joins TRBV6-6 to TRBJ2-7; 8 nucleotides align to TRBD2. This CDR3 spans 14 amino acids. Germline trimming cut 2 bases from V and 6 bases from J; bases unmatched to any gene: 6. Germline CDR1 reads MNHNY; CDR2 reads SVGAGI (reference sequence). The CDR3 DNA sequence: TGTGCCAGCAGTTACGCGACTAGCGTAACCGAGCAGTACTTC. Protein: CASSYATSVTEQYF.

This chain joins TRBV7-9 and TRBJ1-1; 12 bases map to TRBD1. V was pared by 4 bases and J by 1 base, with 10 bases of the junction left unmatched. Germline-derived CDR1 and CDR2 are SEHNR and FQNEAQ (reference sequence). The CDR3 is 18 amino acids. The CDR3 DNA follows: TGTGCCAGCAGCTCCACGACGGGACAGGGGGCTCGGAACACTGAAGCTTTCTTT. Its protein product is CASSSTTGQGARNTEAFF.

This clone was counted between two and nine times. The chain uses TRBV4-1 and TRBJ2-1, with TRBD1 as a possible D gene (5 bases). This CDR3 is 16 amino acids long. V was pared by 4 bases and J by 6 bases, with 19 bases between. CDR1 is MGHRA, CDR2 YSYEKL, per germline. CDR3 loop: CASSPIPGLTFNEQFF. CDR3 coding DNA: TGCGCCAGCAGCCCGATTCCAGGGTTGACTTTCAATGAGCAGTTCTTC.

The chain carries TRBV25-1 and TRBJ2-2; the D is unclear. In germline, CDR1 is MGHDK, CDR2 SYGVNS. V lost 7 bases and J 8 bases, leaving 11 bases between the germline ends. The CDR3 is made up of 12 amino acids. CDR3: CASTHVGGELFF. In nucleotides, the CDR3 is TGTGCCAGCACCCACGTTGGGGGGGAGCTGTTTTTT.

The J gene is TRBJ1-4, the V gene TRBV4-1, with TRBD1 matching 10 bases. CDR3 length: 19 amino acids. Germline V gives CDR1 MGHRA, CDR2 YSYEKL. V gave up 0 bases and J gave up 0 bases; unmatched junction bases: 7. The CDR3: CASSQEPGQGRATNEKLFF. The CDR3 DNA is TGCGCCAGCAGCCAAGAACCGGGACAGGGGCGGGCAACTAATGAAAAACTGTTTTTT.